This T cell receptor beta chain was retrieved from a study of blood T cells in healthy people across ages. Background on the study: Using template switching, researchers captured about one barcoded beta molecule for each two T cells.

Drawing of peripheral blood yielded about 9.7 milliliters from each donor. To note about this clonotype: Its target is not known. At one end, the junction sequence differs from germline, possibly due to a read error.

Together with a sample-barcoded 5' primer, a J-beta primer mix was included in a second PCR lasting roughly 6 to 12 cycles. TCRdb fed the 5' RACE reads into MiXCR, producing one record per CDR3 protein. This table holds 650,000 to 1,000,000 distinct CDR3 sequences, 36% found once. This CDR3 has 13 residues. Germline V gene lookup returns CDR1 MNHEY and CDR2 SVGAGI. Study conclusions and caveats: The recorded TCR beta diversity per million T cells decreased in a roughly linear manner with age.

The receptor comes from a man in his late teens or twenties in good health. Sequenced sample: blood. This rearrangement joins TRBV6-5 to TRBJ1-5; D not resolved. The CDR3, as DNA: TGCGCCAGCAGATCTATCCGTGGTCAGCCCCAGCATTTT. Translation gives CASRSIRGQPQHF.